This TCR beta chain originates from a study of OX40 agonist ivuxolimab in advanced cancers. Study-wide results and caveats: Some nonresponders also had low normalized T-cell clonal expansion.

The protocol was immunoSEQ multiplex PCR, while the TCRdb copy is restricted to in-frame clones and leaves out a portion. The data contain roughly 100,000 clones, more than 80% of them singletons. Details on this clone: The antigen is unknown.

The CDR3 covers 13 residues. Trimming stripped 4 bases from V and 2 bases from J, with 9 bases between. Germline loops: CDR1 MNHNY, CDR2 SVGAGI (reference sequence). Baseline was the first blood sampling point, followed by cycle 4 day 1 and cycle 7 day 1. Sample: CD4+ or CD8+ T cells sorted from blood, taken in a trial of the OX40 agonist ivuxolimab. V gene TRBV6-6 combines with J gene TRBJ2-7; D is unresolved. The clonotype originates from an adult with an advanced solid tumor such as melanoma, head and neck, liver or kidney cancer. The CDR3 nucleotides read TGTGCCAGCAGTTTTTCCAGAACCTACGAGCAGTACTTC. It codes for CASSFSRTYEQYF.